This entry lists 24 T cell receptor beta chains sequenced from one sample in a study of T cells after yellow fever vaccination. MiXCR, applied by TCRdb to the 5' RACE reads, yields one record per CDR3 protein. The table shows a few hundred thousand distinct CDR3 sequences, with about 5.2% occurring only once. The sample was CD4+ T cells sorted from PBMCs, taken on the day of the yellow fever booster vaccination. Every receptor here comes from a man aged 18 to 29 who received the YFV17D yellow fever vaccine.

This clonotype came up a few times. The chain carries TRBV6-5 and TRBJ2-3, with 7 nucleotides matching TRBD1. J lost 4 bases, V lost 6 bases, and 16 bases had no gene match. Germline CDR1 reads MNHEY; CDR2 reads SVGAGI. The CDR3 loop spans 17 amino acids. CDR3 bases: TGTGCCAGCAGCCGAATCGAGGGGGCCCGGTGGGCAGATACGCAGTATTTT. It is translated as CASSRIEGARWADTQYF.

The chain carries TRBV19 and TRBJ2-3; possible D gene TRBD1, 6 bases. Germline-derived CDR1 and CDR2 are LNHDA and SQIVND (reference sequence). The CDR3 totals 15 residues. V shed 4 bases and J shed 2 bases, with 13 bases lying between them. The chain's CDR3 is CASSTNRVLTDTQYF. Written as DNA, the CDR3 is TGTGCCAGTAGTACAAACAGGGTCCTCACAGATACGCAGTATTTT. Looking up the rest from reference TRBV19 and TRBJ2-3 gives the full variable domain: DGGITQSPKYLFRKEGQNVTLSCEQNLNHDAMYWYRQDPGQGLRLIYYSQIVNDFQKGDIAEGYSVSREKKESFPLTVTSAQKNPTAFYLCASSTNRVLTDTQYFGPGTRLTVL.

This clonotype came up once. The chain couples TRBV20-1 to TRBJ2-3, with 12 bases aligning to TRBD2. Trimming at V came to 6 bases and at J to 2 bases, leaving 15 bases not matched to a gene. The CDR3 runs 18 residues. From germline, CDR1 is DFQATT and CDR2 SNEGSKA (reference sequence). The CDR3 sequence is CSATGLAGTRAPTDTQYF. The CDR3, as DNA: TGCAGTGCCACTGGACTAGCGGGGACCCGCGCCCCCACAGATACGCAGTATTTT.

This clonotype has only a few counts. This rearrangement joins TRBV5-8 to TRBJ1-4; no reliable D call. With 4 bases removed from V and 8 bases from J, the gap between germline ends came to 15 bases. Per germline, CDR1 SGHTS and CDR2 YDEGEE. The CDR3 spans 14 residues. CDR3 sequence: CASSPWGSGEKLFF. The CDR3 bases are TGTGCCAGCAGCCCCTGGGGTTCGGGCGAAAAACTGTTTTTT. Looking up the rest from reference TRBV5-8 and TRBJ1-4 gives the full variable domain: EAGVTQSPTHLIKTRGQQATLRCSPISGHTSVYWYQQALGLGLQFLLWYDEGEERNRGNFPPRFSGRQFPNYSSELNVNALELEDSALYLCASSPWGSGEKLFFGSGTQLSVL.

This clonotype has more than one count but fewer than ten. The rearrangement joins TRBV6-6 to TRBJ2-1; maybe TRBD2 (7 bases). Germline CDR1 MNHNY, CDR2 SVGAGI (reference sequence). V lost 0 bases, J lost 6 bases, and 9 bases lay in between. The CDR3 is made up of 14 amino acids. CDR3 coding DNA: TGTGCCAGCAGTTACTCGGGAGGGGGCAATGAGCAGTTCTTC. Translation gives CASSYSGGGNEQFF.

This clonotype was counted a few times. The chain combines TRBV7-2 with TRBJ2-5; the match to TRBD2 covers 7 bases. Germline CDR1 SGHTA, CDR2 FQGNSA. V lost 3 bases and J lost 5; bases outside the gene matches: 12. The CDR3 loop spans 16 amino acids. The CDR3 bases are TGTGCCAGCAGCTTTTTACCCCTGAGCGGGACGGAGACCCAGTACTTC. Translating gives CASSFLPLSGTETQYF.

This clonotype occurred a few times. The V call is TRBV4-1, the J call TRBJ1-4, with TRBD1 as a possible D gene (6 bases). This CDR3 is 17 amino acids long. V lost 1 base and J 8 bases, leaving 20 bases between the germline ends. Looked up from germline, CDR1 is MGHRA and CDR2 is YSYEKL. CDR3: CASSQGPLRGLDEKLFF. The CDR3 DNA reads as TGCGCCAGCAGCCAAGGGCCCTTACGGGGGCTTGACGAAAAACTGTTTTTT.

This clonotype has just a few counts. This chain links TRBV7-2 with TRBJ1-1; TRBD1 aligns across 7 bases. The V gene end was trimmed by 1 base and the J gene end by 3 bases; junction bases not matched to a gene: 5. Germline V gene data show CDR1 as SGHTA and CDR2 as FQGNSA. The CDR3 runs 15 residues. The CDR3 DNA follows: TGTGCCAGCAGCTTAGGGGCAGGGGGTGACACTGAAGCTTTCTTT. Its translation is CASSLGAGGDTEAFF.

The chain carries TRBV27 and TRBJ1-1; D not certain. V was trimmed by 11 bases and J by 7 bases, leaving 20 bases between them. The CDR3 sequence is 13 residues long. The germline gives CDR1 MNHEY, CDR2 SMNVEV (reference sequence). The CDR3 spells CAARSRGRSEAFF. The CDR3 DNA reads as TGTGCCGCCCGCTCCCGGGGAAGGAGTGAAGCTTTCTTT.

This clonotype has ten or more counts. This chain uses TRBV11-2 with TRBJ2-5; D is ambiguous. Germline-derived CDR1 and CDR2 are SGHAT and FQNNGV. Trimming stripped 0 bases from V and 7 bases from J, with 12 bases between. The CDR3 runs to 14 residues. CDR3: CASSLDRWTGTQYF. The CDR3 coding sequence is TGTGCCAGCAGCTTAGATCGCTGGACGGGGACCCAGTACTTC.

The J gene is TRBJ2-7, the V gene TRBV7-2; TRBD2 agrees at 12 bases. Germline V lookup: CDR1 SGHTA, CDR2 FQGNSA. The CDR3 consists of 15 residues. J gave up 2 bases and V 5 bases, and 4 bases lay outside the gene matches. The CDR3: CASSRTSGTTYEQYF. The CDR3 DNA is TGTGCCAGCAGCCGGACTAGCGGGACGACCTACGAGCAGTACTTC.

This sequence joins TRBV5-1 and TRBJ1-1; D possibly corresponds to TRBD1 (6 bases). Germline CDR1 reads SGHRS; CDR2 reads YFSETQ. The CDR3 is made up of 14 amino acids. With 0 bases removed from V and 5 bases from J, the gap between germline ends came to 11 bases. This CDR3 reads CASSLAQGRTEAFF. CDR3 bases: TGCGCCAGCAGCTTGGCACAGGGAAGGACTGAAGCTTTCTTT. Full variable domain (remainder filled in from reference TRBV5-1 and TRBJ1-1): KAGVTQTPRYLIKTRGQQVTLSCSPISGHRSVSWYQQTPGQGLQFLFEYFSETQRNKGNFPGRFSGRQFSNSRSEMNVSTLELGDSALYLCASSLAQGRTEAFFGQGTRLTVV.

This clonotype occurred a few times. The J gene is TRBJ2-3, the V gene TRBV5-1, with D possibly being TRBD1 (7 bases). This CDR3 region has 15 residues. Looked up from germline, CDR1 is SGHRS and CDR2 is YFSETQ. V was trimmed by 4 bases and J by 7 bases, leaving 19 bases between them. CDR3 DNA: TGCGCCAGCAGCCCGCGGGACAGCTCAATTTATACGCAGTATTTT. It encodes CASSPRDSSIYTQYF.

This clonotype was detected many times. This rearrangement joins TRBV5-1 to TRBJ2-5, with 11 bases that match TRBD2. V shed 4 bases and J 3 bases; nucleotides not matched to a gene: 5. Germline CDR1 is SGHRS and CDR2 is YFSETQ. This CDR3 has 15 residues. Here the CDR3 reads CASSKTSGAEETQYF. CDR3 nucleotide sequence: TGCGCCAGCAGCAAGACTAGCGGGGCGGAAGAGACCCAGTACTTC.

In this sample, this clonotype turned up many times. The chain combines TRBV5-1 with TRBJ1-6, with D hard to call. This CDR3 has 14 residues. With 0 bases removed from V and 8 bases from J, the gap between germline ends came to 9 bases. Germline V gene sequence: CDR1 SGHRS, CDR2 YFSETQ. As DNA, the CDR3 is TGCGCCAGCAGCTTGGCACAGCCTCATTCACCCCTCCACTTT. It yields the protein CASSLAQPHSPLHF.

DNA for the CDR3: TGCAGTGTTCCTCGGGACATAAGTTCACCCCTCCACTTT. This sequence encodes CSVPRDISSPLHF. V usage is TRBV20-1 and J usage is TRBJ1-6, with D tentatively TRBD1 (6 bases). The CDR3 contains 13 residues. Germline V gene lookup returns CDR1 DFQATT and CDR2 SNEGSKA (reference sequence). With 7 bases removed from V and 9 bases from J, the gap between germline ends came to 16 bases.

This clonotype has more than one count but fewer than ten. The V and J genes are TRBV12-3 or TRBV12-4 and TRBJ1-2; no firm D call. Between the trimmed V and J ends, which lost 1 base and 0 bases, there was a span of 9 bases. CDR3 length: 15 amino acids. CDR3 protein: CASSLDLIANYGYTF. The CDR3 DNA reads as TGTGCCAGCAGTTTAGACCTCATAGCTAACTATGGCTACACCTTC.

The chain joins TRBV20-1 to TRBJ1-1; the match to TRBD1 covers 9 bases. Germline CDR1 reads DFQATT; CDR2 reads SNEGSKA (reference sequence). The CDR3 covers 20 residues. V lost 6 bases, J lost 1 base, and 24 bases stayed unmatched. CDR3 loop: CSADSPGQGYGGSKNTEAFF. CDR3 DNA sequence: TGCAGTGCGGATTCCCCGGGACAGGGTTATGGCGGATCCAAGAACACTGAAGCTTTCTTT.

This clonotype was seen more than once but under ten times. This sequence joins TRBV18 and TRBJ1-1; no clear D. Between the trimmed V and J ends, which lost 0 bases and 0 bases, there was a span of 14 bases. Germline V gene lookup returns CDR1 KGHSH and CDR2 LQKENI. The CDR3 sequence is 17 residues long. Here the CDR3 DNA reads TGTGCCAGCTCACCACCAGCCCGGGGAGCCATGAACACTGAAGCTTTCTTT. Translated, it gives CASSPPARGAMNTEAFF.

The chain recombines TRBV6-5 with TRBJ2-7; TRBD1 aligns across 7 bases. The CDR3 runs to 14 residues. J lost 3 bases, V lost 5 bases, and 7 bases had no gene match. Germline V gene lookup returns CDR1 MNHEY and CDR2 SVGAGI. DNA of the CDR3: TGTGCCAGCAGTCACGGGCCAGGGGGCTACGAGCAGTACTTC. Its protein is CASSHGPGGYEQYF.

This clonotype was counted between two and nine times. The gene calls are TRBV12-3 or TRBV12-4 and TRBJ2-1; TRBD2 agrees at 13 bases. V shed 8 bases and J 10 bases; nucleotides not matched to a gene: 11. This CDR3 is built from 15 residues. The DNA for the CDR3 is TGTGCCAGCCGACTAGCGGGGGGTATACACTGGGAGCAGTTCTTC. Translation gives CASRLAGGIHWEQFF.

This clonotype was picked up a small number of times. The genes are TRBV11-2 and TRBJ2-7; no clear D. This CDR3 has 15 residues. Looked up from germline, CDR1 is SGHAT and CDR2 is FQNNGV. V was shortened by 0 bases and J by 2 bases, with 11 bases between the two germline ends. This chain's CDR3 is CASSLESDGTYEQYV. As DNA, the CDR3 is TGTGCCAGCAGCTTAGAGTCGGACGGCACCTACGAGCAGTACGTC.

This clonotype occurred many times. CDR3 in DNA: TGCGCCAGCAGCTTTCTGGTTGAGGGTTCTGAGCAGTTCTTC. Residues: CASSFLVEGSEQFF. This chain uses TRBV5-1 with TRBJ2-1; D possibly corresponds to TRBD2 (5 bases). The V gene lost 2 bases and the J gene lost 9 bases, with 15 bases spanning the gap. This CDR3 has 14 residues. CDR1 and CDR2 from the germline V gene are SGHRS and YFSETQ.

Many counts were recorded for this clonotype. The V and J genes are TRBV29-1 and TRBJ1-1; D is possibly TRBD1 (6 bases). V shed 3 bases and J shed 3 bases, with 14 bases lying between them. CDR3 length: 14 residues. Germline CDR1 and CDR2: SQVTM and ANQGSEA. The CDR3 sequence is CSVESRDTYTEAFF. In nucleotides, the CDR3 is TGCAGCGTTGAGAGCCGGGACACGTACACTGAAGCTTTCTTT.